The sequence of this T cell receptor (beta chain) was determined in a study of cytomegalovirus exposure and HLA in healthy donors. Study outcomes and limitations: Rates of TCR association differed by HLA locus in a later analysis, with DRB1 highest and HLA-C lowest. It emerged from a later analysis that several of the most significant clusters appeared to be linked to common viral pathogens. As was reported, the HLA-A and HLA-B alleles of most subjects were accurately predicted from TCR beta sequences.

Regarding this clone: Its cognate antigen is unknown.

Germline CDR1 is LNHDA and CDR2 is SQIVND (reference sequence). V lost 4 bases to trimming and J lost 3 bases, with 6 bases between them. The CDR3 runs to 12 residues. 13 Jbeta primers and 60 Vbeta primers were used for the PCR. Authors' processing steps: Later work found around 72 million unique TCR beta chains, with about 10 million shared. Some clones are missing from TCRdb's copy, which holds only in-frame ones; the method was immunoSEQ multiplex PCR. V and J calls plus clone size are reproduced from that table; the DNA served to infer D and trimming. The top ten clones hold under 2% of a sample with a few hundred thousand clones, under 80% of them seen once.

V is TRBV19 and J is TRBJ1-2; D is ambiguous. The receptor was isolated from a woman aged 30 to 39 in good health and CMV-seronegative. What was sequenced was PBMCs. The CDR3 protein is CASSKSDYGYTF. In DNA form, the CDR3 reads TGTGCCAGTAGTAAATCAGACTATGGCTACACCTTC.